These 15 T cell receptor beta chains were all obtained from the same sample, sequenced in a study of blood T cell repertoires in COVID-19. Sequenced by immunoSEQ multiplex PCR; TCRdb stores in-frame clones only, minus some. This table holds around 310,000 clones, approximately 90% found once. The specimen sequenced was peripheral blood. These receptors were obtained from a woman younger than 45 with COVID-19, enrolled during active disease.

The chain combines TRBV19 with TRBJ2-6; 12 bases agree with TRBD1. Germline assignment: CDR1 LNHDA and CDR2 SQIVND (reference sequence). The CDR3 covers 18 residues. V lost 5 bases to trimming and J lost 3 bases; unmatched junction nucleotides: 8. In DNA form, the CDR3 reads TGTGCCAGTAGTTCTTGGGGACAGGGGGCCTTTGGGGCCAACGTCCTGACTTTC. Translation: CASSSWGQGAFGANVLTF.

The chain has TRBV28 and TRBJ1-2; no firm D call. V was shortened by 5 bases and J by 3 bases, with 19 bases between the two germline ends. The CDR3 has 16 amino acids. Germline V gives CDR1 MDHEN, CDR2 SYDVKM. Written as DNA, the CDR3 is TGTGCCAGCAGTCCTGGACGGAGGTCGAGTGACTATGGCTACACCTTC. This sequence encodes CASSPGRRSSDYGYTF.

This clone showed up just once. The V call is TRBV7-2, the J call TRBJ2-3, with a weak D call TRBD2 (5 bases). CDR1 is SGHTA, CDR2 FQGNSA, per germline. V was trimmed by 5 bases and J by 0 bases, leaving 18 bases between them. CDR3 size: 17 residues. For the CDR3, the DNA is TGTGCCAGCAGCGCGGGTCGCCGACGTCCTAGCACAGATACGCAGTATTTT. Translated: CASSAGRRRPSTDTQYF.

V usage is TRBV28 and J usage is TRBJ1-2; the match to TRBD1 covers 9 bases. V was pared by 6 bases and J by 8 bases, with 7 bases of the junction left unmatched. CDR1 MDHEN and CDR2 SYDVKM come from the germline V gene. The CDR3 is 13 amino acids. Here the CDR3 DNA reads TGTGCCAGCAGGACAGGGGGTACGGGAGGCTACACCTTC. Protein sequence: CASRTGGTGGYTF.

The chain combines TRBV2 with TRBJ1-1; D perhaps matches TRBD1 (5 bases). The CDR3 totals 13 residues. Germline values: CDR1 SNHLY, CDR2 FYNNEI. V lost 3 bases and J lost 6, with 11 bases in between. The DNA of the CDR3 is TGTGCCAGCAGTGAGGCGTGGGGCTCTGAAGCTTTCTTT. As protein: CASSEAWGSEAFF.

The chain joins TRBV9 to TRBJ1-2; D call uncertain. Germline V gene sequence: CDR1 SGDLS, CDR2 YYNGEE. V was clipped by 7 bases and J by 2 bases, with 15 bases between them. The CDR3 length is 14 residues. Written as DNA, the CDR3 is TGTGCCAGCTCCCCACCCACCCGGAACTATGGCTACACCTTC. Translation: CASSPPTRNYGYTF.

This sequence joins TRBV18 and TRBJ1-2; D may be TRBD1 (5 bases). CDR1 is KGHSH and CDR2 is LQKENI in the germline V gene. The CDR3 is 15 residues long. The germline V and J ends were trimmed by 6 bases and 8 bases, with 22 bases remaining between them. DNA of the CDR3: TGTGCCAGCTCGGGAGGGGCAGGGAGTCCTATCGGCTACACCTTC. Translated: CASSGGAGSPIGYTF.

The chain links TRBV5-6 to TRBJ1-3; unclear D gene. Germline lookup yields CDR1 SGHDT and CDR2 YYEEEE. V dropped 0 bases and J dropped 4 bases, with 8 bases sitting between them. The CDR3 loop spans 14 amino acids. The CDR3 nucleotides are TGTGCCAGCAGCTTGGGAGGTGCGGGAAACACCATATATTTT. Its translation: CASSLGGAGNTIYF.

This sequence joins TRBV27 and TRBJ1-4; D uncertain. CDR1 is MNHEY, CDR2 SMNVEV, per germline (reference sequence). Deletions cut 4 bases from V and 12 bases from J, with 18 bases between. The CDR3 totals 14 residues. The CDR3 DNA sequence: TGTGCCAGCAGTTCGTGGACGGAGGGTCGGGAACTGTTTTTT. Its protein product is CASSSWTEGRELFF. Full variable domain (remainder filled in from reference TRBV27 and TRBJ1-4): EAQVTQNPRYLITVTGKKLTVTCSQNMNHEYMSWYRQDPGLGLRQIYYSMNVEVTDKGDVPEGYKVSRKEKRNFPLILESPSPNQTSLYFCASSSWTEGRELFFGSGTQLSVL.

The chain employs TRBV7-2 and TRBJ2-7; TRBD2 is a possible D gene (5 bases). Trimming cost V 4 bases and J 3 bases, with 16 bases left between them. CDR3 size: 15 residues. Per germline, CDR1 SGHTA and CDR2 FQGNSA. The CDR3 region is CASSSTGGGYYEQYF. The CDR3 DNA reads TGTGCCAGCAGCTCAACGGGTGGCGGGTACTACGAGCAGTACTTC.

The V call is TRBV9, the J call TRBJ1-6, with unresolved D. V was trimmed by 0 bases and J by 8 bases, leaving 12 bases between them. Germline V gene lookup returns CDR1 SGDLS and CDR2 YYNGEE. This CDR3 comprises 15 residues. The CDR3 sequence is CASSVAHPGDSPLHF. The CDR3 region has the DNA TGTGCCAGCAGCGTAGCCCATCCCGGGGATTCACCCCTCCACTTT.

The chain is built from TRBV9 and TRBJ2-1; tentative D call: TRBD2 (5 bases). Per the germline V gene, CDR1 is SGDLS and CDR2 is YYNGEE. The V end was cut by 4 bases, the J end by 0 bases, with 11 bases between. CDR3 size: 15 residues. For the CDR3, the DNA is TGTGCCAGCAGCCCGACTACGAGCTCCTACAATGAGCAGTTCTTC. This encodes CASSPTTSSYNEQFF.

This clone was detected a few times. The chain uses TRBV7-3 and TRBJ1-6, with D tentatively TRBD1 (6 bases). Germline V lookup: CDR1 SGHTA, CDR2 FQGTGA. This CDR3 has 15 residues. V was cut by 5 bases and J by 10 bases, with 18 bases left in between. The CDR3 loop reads CASSAMDRPISPLHF. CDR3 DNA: TGTGCCAGCAGCGCAATGGACAGACCCATCTCACCCCTCCACTTT.

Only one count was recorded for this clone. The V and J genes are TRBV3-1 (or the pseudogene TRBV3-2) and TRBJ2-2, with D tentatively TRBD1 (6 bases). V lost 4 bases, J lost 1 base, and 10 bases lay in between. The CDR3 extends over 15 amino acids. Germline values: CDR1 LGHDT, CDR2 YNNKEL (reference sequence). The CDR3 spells CASSLPGQNTGELFF. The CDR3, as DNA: TGTGCCAGCAGCCTGCCGGGACAGAACACCGGGGAGCTGTTTTTT.

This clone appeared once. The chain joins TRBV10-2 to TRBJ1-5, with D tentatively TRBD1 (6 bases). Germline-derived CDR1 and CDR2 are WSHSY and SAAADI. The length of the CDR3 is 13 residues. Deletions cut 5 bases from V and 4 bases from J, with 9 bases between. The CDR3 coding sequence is TGCGCCAGCAGTAATAGGGGGAATCAGCCCCAGCATTTT. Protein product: CASSNRGNQPQHF.